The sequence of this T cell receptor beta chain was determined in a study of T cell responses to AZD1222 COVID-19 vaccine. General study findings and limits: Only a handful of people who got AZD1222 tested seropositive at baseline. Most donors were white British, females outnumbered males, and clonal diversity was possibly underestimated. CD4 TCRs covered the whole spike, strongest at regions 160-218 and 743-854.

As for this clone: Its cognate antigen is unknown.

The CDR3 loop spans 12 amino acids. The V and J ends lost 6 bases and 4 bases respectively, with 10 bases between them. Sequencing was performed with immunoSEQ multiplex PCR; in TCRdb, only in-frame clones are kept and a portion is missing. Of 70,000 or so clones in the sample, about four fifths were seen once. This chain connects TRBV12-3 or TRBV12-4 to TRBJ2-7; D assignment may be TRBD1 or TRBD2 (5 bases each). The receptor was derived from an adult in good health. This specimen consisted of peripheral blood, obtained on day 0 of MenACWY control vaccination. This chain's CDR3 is CASSGTGYEQYF. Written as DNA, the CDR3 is TGTGCCAGCAGCGGGACGGGGTACGAGCAGTACTTC.